This TCR beta chain was recovered during a study of vaccination and CD4 T cells after COVID-19. Across the whole study: All convalescent patients were nasal swab PCR positive for SARS-CoV-2; eight or nine had mild and one severe disease. Post-COVID samples were collected a median around 99 days following diagnosis, spanning 35 to 161.

Trimming took 0 bases from V and 1 from J, leaving 12 bases between them. Germline V CDR1 and CDR2: SGHTA, FQGTGA. The CDR3 totals 16 residues. There are a few counts of this clonotype. Its matching antigen is unknown. Described treatment: 10-day PBMC culture with coronavirus spike peptide pools or control peptides (ViraFEST assay). The PCR-positive dates, March through December 2020, came before the US Alpha, Beta and Delta variants. The assay that was used to sequence DNA from cultured CD4+ T cells was the Oncomine TCR Beta short-read assay. The source of extracted genomic DNA was cultured CD4+ T cells. TCRdb re-called the PCR reads through MiXCR, storing one row per CDR3 protein. The sample shows 13,000 or so distinct CDR3 sequences, less than 65% of them seen only once.

Specimen: CD4+ T cells from blood, cultured in vitro. The clonotype was recovered from a human donor who had recovered from COVID-19. This chain uses TRBV7-3 with TRBJ2-5; D is perhaps TRBD1 (7 bases). CDR3 nucleotides: TGTGCCAGCAGCTTAACGGGGGGACAGTTCCAAGAGACCCAGTACTTC. The encoded protein is CASSLTGGQFQETQYF.